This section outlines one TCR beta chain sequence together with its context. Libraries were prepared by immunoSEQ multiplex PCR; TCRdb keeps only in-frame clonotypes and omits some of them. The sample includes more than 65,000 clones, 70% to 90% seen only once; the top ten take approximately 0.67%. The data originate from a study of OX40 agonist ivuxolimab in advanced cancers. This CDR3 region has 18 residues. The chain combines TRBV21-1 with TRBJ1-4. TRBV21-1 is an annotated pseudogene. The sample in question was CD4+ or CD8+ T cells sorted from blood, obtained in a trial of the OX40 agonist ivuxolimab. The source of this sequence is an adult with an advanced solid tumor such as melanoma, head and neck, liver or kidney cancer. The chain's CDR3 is CASSGELQNPIMDEKLFF. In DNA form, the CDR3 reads TGTGCCAGCAGCGGGGAATTGCAGAACCCAATAATGGATGAAAAACTGTTTTTT.